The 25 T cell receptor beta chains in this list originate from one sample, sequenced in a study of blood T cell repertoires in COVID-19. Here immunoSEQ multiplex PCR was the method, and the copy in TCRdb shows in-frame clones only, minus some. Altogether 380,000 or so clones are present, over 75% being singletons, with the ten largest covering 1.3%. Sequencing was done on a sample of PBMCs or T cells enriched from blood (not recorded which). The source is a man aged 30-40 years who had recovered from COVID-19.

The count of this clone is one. CDR3: CASRRTENQPQHF. The DNA for the CDR3 is TGTGCCAGCCGAAGGACAGAGAATCAGCCCCAGCATTTT. V and J are TRBV7-2 and TRBJ1-5; D perhaps matches TRBD1 (6 bases). The CDR3 runs 13 residues. CDR1 and CDR2 from the germline V gene are SGHTA and FQGNSA. Trimming took off 8 bases at V and 4 bases at J, with 12 bases between the two ends. The full variable domain, in which reference TRBV7-2 and TRBJ1-5 provide the parts outside the CDR3, is GAGVSQSPSNKVTEKGKDVELRCDPISGHTALYWYRQSLGQGLEFLIYFQGNSAPDKSGLPSDRFSAERTGGSVSTLTIQRTQQEDSAVYLCASRRTENQPQHFGDGTRLSIL.

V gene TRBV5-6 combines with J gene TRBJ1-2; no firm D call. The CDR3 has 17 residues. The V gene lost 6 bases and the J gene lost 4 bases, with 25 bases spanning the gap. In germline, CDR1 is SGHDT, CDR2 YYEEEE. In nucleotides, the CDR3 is TGTGCCAGCACCCCCAGTTTGACATCAAACGTCCCCTATGGCTACACCTTC. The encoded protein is CASTPSLTSNVPYGYTF.

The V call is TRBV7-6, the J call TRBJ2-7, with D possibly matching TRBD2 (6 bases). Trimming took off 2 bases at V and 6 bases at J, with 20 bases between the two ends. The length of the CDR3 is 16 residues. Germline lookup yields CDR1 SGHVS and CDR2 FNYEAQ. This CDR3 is CASSLFGAGTPSEQYF. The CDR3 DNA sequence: TGTGCCAGCAGCTTATTTGGGGCGGGGACCCCCTCCGAGCAGTACTTC.

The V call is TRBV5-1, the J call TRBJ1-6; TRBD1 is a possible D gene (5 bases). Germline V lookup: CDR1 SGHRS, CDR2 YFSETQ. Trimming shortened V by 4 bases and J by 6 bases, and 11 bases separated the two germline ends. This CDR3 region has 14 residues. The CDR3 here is CASSADSSNSPLHF. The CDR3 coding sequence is TGCGCCAGCAGCGCCGACAGCTCTAATTCACCCCTCCACTTT.

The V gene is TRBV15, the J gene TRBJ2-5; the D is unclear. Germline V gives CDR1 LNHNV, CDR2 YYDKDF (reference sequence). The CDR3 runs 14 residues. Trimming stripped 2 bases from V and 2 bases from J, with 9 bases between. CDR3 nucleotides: TGTGCCACCAGCAGAATCTCGGTTCAAGAGACCCAGTACTTC. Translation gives CATSRISVQETQYF.

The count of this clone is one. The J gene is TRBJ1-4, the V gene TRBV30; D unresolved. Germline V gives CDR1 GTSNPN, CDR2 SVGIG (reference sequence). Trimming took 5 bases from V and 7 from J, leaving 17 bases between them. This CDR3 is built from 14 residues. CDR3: CAWDAPNGGEKLFF. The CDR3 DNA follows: TGTGCCTGGGATGCCCCGAACGGCGGTGAAAAACTGTTTTTT.

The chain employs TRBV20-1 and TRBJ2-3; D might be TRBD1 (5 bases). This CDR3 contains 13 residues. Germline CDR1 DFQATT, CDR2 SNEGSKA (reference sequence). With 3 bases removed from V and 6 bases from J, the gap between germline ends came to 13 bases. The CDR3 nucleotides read TGCAGTGCTAGTACCAGGGTCCAGGATACGCAGTATTTT. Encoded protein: CSASTRVQDTQYF.

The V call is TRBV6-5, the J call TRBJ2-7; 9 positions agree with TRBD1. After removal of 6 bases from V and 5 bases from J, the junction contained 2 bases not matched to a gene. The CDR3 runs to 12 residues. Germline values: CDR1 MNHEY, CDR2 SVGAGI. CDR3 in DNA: TGTGCCAGCAGGGGACAGGGCAACGAGCAGTACTTC. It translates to CASRGQGNEQYF.

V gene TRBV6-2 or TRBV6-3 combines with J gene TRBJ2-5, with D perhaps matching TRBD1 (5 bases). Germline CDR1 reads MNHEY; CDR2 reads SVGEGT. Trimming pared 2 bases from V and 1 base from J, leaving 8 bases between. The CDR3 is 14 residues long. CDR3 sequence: CASSYVGVQETQYF. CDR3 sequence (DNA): TGTGCCAGCAGTTACGTAGGGGTCCAAGAGACCCAGTACTTC.

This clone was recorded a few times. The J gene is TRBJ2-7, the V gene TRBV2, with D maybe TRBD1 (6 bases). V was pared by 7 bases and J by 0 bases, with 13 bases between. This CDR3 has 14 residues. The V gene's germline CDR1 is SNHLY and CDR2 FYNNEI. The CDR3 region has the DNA TGTGCCAGCATTCAGGGGCAGGCCTCCTACGAGCAGTACTTC. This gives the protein CASIQGQASYEQYF.

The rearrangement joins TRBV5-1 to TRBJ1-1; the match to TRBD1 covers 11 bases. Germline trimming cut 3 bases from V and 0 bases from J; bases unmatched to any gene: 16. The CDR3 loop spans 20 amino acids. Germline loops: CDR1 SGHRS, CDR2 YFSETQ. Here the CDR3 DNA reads TGCGCCAGCAGCTCCTCCGCGCCTAAGGACAGGGGGCTCGTGAACACTGAAGCTTTCTTT. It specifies CASSSSAPKDRGLVNTEAFF. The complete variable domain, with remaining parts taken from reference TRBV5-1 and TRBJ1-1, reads KAGVTQTPRYLIKTRGQQVTLSCSPISGHRSVSWYQQTPGQGLQFLFEYFSETQRNKGNFPGRFSGRQFSNSRSEMNVSTLELGDSALYLCASSSSAPKDRGLVNTEAFFGQGTRLTVV.

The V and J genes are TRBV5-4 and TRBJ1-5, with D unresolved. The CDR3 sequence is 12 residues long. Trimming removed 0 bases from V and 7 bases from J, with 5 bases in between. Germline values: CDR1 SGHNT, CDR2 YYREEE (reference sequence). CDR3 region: CASSLDRQPQHF. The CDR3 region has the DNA TGTGCCAGCAGCTTGGATCGGCAGCCCCAGCATTTT.

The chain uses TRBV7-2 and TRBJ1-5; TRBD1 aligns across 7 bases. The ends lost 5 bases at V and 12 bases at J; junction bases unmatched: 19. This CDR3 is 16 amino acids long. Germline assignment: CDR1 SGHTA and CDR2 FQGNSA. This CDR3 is CASSPQGGGSGERQHF. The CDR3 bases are TGTGCCAGCAGCCCCCAGGGGGGCGGCTCCGGAGAACGCCAGCATTTT.

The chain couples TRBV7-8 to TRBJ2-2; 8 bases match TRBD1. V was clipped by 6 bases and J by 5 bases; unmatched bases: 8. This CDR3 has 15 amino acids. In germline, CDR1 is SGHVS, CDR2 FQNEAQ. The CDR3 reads CASRIGQGFTGELFF. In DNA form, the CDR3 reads TGTGCCAGCAGGATAGGACAGGGCTTTACCGGGGAGCTGTTTTTT.

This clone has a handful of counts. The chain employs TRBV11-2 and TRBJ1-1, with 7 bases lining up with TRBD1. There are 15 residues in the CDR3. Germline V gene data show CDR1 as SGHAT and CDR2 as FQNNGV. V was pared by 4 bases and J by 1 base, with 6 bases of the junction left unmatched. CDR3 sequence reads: CASSSRGQPNTEAFF. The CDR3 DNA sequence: TGTGCCAGCAGCTCGAGGGGACAGCCGAACACTGAAGCTTTCTTT.

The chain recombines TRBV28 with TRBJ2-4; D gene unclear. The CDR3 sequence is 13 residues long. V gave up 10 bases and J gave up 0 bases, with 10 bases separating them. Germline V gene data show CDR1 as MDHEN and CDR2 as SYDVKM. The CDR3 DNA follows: TGTGCCACCCTAGAAGTAGCCAAAAACATTCAGTACTTC. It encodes CATLEVAKNIQYF.

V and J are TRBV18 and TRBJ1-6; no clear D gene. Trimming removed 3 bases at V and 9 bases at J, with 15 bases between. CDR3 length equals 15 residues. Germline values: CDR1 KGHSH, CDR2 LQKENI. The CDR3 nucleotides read TGTGCCAGCTCACCTGAAGCGAGTAGGAGTTCACCCCTCCACTTT. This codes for CASSPEASRSSPLHF.

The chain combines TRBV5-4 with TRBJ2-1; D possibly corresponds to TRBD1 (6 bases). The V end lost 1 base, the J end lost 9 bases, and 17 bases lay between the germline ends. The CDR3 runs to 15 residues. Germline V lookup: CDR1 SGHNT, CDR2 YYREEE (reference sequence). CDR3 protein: CASSLQDRETSEQFF. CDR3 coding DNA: TGTGCCAGCAGCTTGCAGGACAGAGAGACCAGTGAGCAGTTCTTC.

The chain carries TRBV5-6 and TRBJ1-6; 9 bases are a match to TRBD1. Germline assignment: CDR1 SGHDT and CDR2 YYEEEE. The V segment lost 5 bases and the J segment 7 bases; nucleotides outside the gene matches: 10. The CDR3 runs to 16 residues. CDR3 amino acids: CASRTRDRAPNSPLHF. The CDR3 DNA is TGTGCCAGCAGGACCCGGGACAGGGCCCCAAATTCACCCCTCCACTTT.

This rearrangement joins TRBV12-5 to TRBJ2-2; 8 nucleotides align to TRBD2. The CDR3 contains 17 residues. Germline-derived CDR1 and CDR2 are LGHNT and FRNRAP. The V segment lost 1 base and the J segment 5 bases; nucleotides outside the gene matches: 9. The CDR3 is CASGLENLAGGTGELFF. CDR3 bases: TGTGCTAGTGGTTTGGAAAATCTAGCGGGTGGGACCGGGGAGCTGTTTTTT.

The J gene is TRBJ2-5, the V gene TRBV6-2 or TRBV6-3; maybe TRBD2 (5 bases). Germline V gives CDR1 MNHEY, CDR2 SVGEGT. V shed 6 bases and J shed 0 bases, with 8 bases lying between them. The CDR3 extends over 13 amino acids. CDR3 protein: CASSKRYQETQYF. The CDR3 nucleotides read TGTGCCAGCAGCAAGCGGTACCAAGAGACCCAGTACTTC.

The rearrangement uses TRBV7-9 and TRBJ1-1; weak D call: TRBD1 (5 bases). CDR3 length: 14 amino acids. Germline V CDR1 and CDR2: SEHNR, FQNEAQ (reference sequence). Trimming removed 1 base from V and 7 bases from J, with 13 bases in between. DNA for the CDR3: TGTGCCAGCAGCTTAGAGGGGTGGGTCGGTGAAGCTTTCTTT. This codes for CASSLEGWVGEAFF.

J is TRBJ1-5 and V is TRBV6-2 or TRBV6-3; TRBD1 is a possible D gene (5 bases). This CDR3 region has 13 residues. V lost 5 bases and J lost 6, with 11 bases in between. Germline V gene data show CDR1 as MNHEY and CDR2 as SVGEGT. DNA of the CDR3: TGTGCCAGCAGTGGGAGGGGCAGTCAGCCCCAGCATTTT. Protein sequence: CASSGRGSQPQHF.

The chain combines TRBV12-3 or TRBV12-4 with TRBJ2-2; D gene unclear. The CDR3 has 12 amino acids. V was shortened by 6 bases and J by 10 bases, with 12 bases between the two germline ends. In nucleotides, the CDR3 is TGTGCCAGCAGAATCGGGTTTGCGGAGCTGTTTTTT. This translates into CASRIGFAELFF.

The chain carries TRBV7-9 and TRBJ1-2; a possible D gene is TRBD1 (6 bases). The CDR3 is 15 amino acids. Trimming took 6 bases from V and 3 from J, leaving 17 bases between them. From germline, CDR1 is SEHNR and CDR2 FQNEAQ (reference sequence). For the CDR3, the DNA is TGTGCCAGCAGTTTCGACAGGAGTCCTTACTATGGCTACACCTTC. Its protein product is CASSFDRSPYYGYTF.